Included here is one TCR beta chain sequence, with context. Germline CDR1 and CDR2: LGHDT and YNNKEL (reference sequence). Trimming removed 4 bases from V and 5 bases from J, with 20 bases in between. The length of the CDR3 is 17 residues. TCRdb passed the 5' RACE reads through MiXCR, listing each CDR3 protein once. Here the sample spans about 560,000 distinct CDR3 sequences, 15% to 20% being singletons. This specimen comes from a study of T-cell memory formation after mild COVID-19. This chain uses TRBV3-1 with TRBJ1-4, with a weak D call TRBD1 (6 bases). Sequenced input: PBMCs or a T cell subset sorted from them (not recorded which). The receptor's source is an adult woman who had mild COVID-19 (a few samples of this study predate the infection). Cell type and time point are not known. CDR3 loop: CASSPRGQGRGNEKLFF. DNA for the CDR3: TGTGCCAGCAGCCCAAGAGGGCAGGGGAGGGGAAATGAAAAACTGTTTTTT.